This T cell receptor beta chain is from a study of blood T cell repertoires in COVID-19. Turning to the study itself: The origin of the acute and convalescent COVID-19 samples was the United States, Italy and Spain.

Looked up from germline, CDR1 is SEHNR and CDR2 is FQNEAQ (reference sequence). The length of the CDR3 is 16 residues. V was clipped by 3 bases and J by 6 bases, with 20 bases between them. Authors' processing steps: Quantification of nucleated cells was approximated via reference gene primer amplification. Produced via immunoSEQ multiplex PCR; TCRdb's table is partial and in-frame only. That table furnishes V, J and clone size, whereas the DNA furnished D and trimming. The data contain hundreds of thousands of clones, roughly 90% of them singletons. This TCR was sampled from a woman aged 25 to 39 with acute or convalescent COVID-19. Sequencing was performed on peripheral blood. The genes are TRBV7-9 and TRBJ1-2; possibly TRBD1 for D (5 bases). Here the CDR3 reads CASSLGSERGEDGYTF. CDR3 coding DNA: TGTGCCAGCAGCTTGGGGTCAGAAAGAGGGGAGGATGGCTACACCTTC.